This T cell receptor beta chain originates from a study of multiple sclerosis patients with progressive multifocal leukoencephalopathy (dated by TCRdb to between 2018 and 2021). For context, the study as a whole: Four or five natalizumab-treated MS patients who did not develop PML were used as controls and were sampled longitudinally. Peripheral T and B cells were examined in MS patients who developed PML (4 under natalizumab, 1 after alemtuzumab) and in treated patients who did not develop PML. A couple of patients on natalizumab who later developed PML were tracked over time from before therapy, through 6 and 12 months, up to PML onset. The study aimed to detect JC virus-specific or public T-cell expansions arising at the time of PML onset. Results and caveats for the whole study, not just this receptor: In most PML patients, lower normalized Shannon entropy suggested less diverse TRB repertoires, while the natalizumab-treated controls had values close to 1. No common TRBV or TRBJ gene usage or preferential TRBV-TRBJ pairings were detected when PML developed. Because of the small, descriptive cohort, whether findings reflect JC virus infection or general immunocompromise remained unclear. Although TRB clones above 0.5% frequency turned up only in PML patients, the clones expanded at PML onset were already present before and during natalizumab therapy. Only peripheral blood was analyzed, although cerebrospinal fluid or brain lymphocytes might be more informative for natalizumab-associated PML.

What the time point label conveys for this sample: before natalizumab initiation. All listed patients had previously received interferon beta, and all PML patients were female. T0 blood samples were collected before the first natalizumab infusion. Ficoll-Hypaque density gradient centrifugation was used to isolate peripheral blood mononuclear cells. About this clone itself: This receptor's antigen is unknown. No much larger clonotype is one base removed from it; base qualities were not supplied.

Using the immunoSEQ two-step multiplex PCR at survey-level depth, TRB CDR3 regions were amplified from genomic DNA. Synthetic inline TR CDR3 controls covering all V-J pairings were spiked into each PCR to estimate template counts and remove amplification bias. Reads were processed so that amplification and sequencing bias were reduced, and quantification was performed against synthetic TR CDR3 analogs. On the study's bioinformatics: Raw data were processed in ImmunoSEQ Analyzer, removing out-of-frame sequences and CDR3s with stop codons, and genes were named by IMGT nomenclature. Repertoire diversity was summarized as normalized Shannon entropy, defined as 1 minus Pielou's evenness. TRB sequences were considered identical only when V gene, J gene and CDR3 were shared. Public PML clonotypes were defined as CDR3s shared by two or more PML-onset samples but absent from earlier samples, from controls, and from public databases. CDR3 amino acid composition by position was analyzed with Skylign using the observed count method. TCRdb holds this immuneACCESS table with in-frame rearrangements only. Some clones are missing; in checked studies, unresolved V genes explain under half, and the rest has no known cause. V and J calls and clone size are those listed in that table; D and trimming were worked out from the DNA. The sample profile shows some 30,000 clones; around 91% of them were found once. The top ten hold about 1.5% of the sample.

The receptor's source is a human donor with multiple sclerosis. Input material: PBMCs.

The nucleotide sequence reads as follows: TGTGCCTGGAGTGTGTCCAGCGGGAGGCTAGAGACCCAGTACTTC. Its coded protein is CAWSVSSGRLETQYF. The sequence joins TRBV30 to TRBJ2-5, with 9 junctional bases fitting TRBD2. Germline trimming amounts to 0 bases on V and 4 bases on J, with 6 as the count of junction bases outside the gene matches. The germline V gene (reference sequence) supplies CDR1 GTSNPN and CDR2 SVGIG. The CDR3 sequence holds 15 residues, the cysteine and phenylalanine included. Only the CDR3 DNA is retained, 45 bases long and in frame from the first base.